Following are 26 T cell receptor beta chains from one sample sequenced in a study of T cell changes during pregnancy in multiple sclerosis. TCRdb keeps only in-frame clones here, not all; method: immunoSEQ multiplex PCR. The sample lists about 72,000 clones; about nine tenths were seen once. Sequencing was performed on peripheral blood, taken in the third trimester of pregnancy. The source of these receptors is a female donor in good health, enrolled as a control in a pregnancy study.

The chain joins TRBV27 to TRBJ2-7; 8 nucleotides align to TRBD1. The CDR3 has 15 residues. The germline gives CDR1 MNHEY, CDR2 SMNVEV (reference sequence). V lost 4 bases and J lost 2; bases outside the gene matches: 7. The DNA for the CDR3 is TGTGCCAGCAGTTCTCTCCGGGACAGGACCTACGAGCAGTACTTC. Its protein is CASSSLRDRTYEQYF.

The V call is TRBV2, the J call TRBJ2-5; a weak D match, TRBD2 (6 bases). The CDR3 extends over 16 amino acids. Trimming shortened V by 4 bases and J by 5 bases, and 20 bases separated the two germline ends. The germline V gene encodes CDR1 SNHLY and CDR2 FYNNEI. In DNA, the CDR3 is TGTGCCAGCAGTGTAGCTAGCGTTTACCCGAGGGAGACCCAGTACTTC. Amino acid sequence: CASSVASVYPRETQYF.

CDR3 sequence reads: CASKTADSYEQYF. As DNA, the CDR3 is TGTGCCAGTAAAACAGCGGACTCCTACGAGCAGTACTTC. The chain is built from TRBV6-6 and TRBJ2-7; a weak D match, TRBD2 (5 bases). Germline V gene sequence: CDR1 MNHNY, CDR2 SVGAGI (reference sequence). The V end was cut by 9 bases, the J end by 0 bases, with 12 bases between. The CDR3 spans 13 residues.

The chain couples TRBV25-1 to TRBJ2-1; maybe TRBD1 (6 bases). V was pared by 10 bases and J by 3 bases, with 16 bases between. This CDR3 is built from 14 residues. CDR1 is MGHDK and CDR2 is SYGVNS in the germline V gene. CDR3 amino acids: CATTTGGGYNEQFF. The CDR3 bases are TGTGCCACAACGACAGGAGGAGGCTACAATGAGCAGTTCTTC.

The chain uses TRBV5-4 and TRBJ2-7, with D tentatively TRBD1 (7 bases). Looked up from germline, CDR1 is SGHNT and CDR2 is YYREEE (reference sequence). This CDR3 has 14 residues. Trimming took 2 bases from V and 5 from J, leaving 14 bases between them. In DNA form, the CDR3 reads TGTGCCAGCAGCTTCCAGGGGGGAGGCGACGAGCAGTACTTC. Protein product: CASSFQGGGDEQYF. Based on the CDR3 plus reference TRBV5-4 and TRBJ2-7, the full variable domain is ETGVTQSPTHLIKTRGQQVTLRCSSQSGHNTVSWYQQALGQGPQFIFQYYREEENGRGNFPPRFSGLQFPNYSSELNVNALELDDSALYLCASSFQGGGDEQYFGPGTRLTVT.

This clone has only a few counts. The genes are TRBV6-6 and TRBJ1-1; no clear D gene. Between the trimmed V and J ends, which lost 2 bases and 3 bases, there was a span of 7 bases. Per germline, CDR1 MNHNY and CDR2 SVGAGI (reference sequence). CDR3 length equals 13 residues. The CDR3 nucleotides are TGTGCCAGCAGTTACGAGGCGGACACTGAAGCTTTCTTT. Translating it yields CASSYEADTEAFF.

The chain has TRBV27 and TRBJ1-1; 8 bases are shared with TRBD1. Germline V gene data show CDR1 as MNHEY and CDR2 as SMNVEV (reference sequence). The CDR3 extends over 14 amino acids. The J segment lost 1 base and the V segment lost 6 bases, leaving 4 bases of the junction unmatched. The CDR3 protein is CASRYRGWNTEAFF. In DNA form, the CDR3 reads TGTGCCAGCAGGTACAGGGGGTGGAACACTGAAGCTTTCTTT.

The J gene is TRBJ2-7, the V gene TRBV7-9; 10 positions match TRBD1. This CDR3 has 14 amino acids. Looked up from germline, CDR1 is SEHNR and CDR2 is FQNEAQ (reference sequence). V dropped 5 bases and J dropped 7; count of bases not matched to a gene: 8. CDR3 amino acids: CASSRQGARREQYF. The CDR3 DNA reads TGTGCCAGCAGCCGACAGGGGGCGCGGAGGGAGCAGTACTTC.

The chain couples TRBV5-1 to TRBJ1-1; D uncertain. Germline lookup yields CDR1 SGHRS and CDR2 YFSETQ. The CDR3 contains 14 residues. V shed 1 base and J shed 0 bases, with 7 bases lying between them. CDR3 sequence reads: CASSLRQLNTEAFF. The CDR3 DNA is TGCGCCAGCAGCTTGAGACAACTGAACACTGAAGCTTTCTTT. Supplemented by reference TRBV5-1 and TRBJ1-1, the full variable domain reads KAGVTQTPRYLIKTRGQQVTLSCSPISGHRSVSWYQQTPGQGLQFLFEYFSETQRNKGNFPGRFSGRQFSNSRSEMNVSTLELGDSALYLCASSLRQLNTEAFFGQGTRLTVV.

The V and J genes are TRBV6-6 and TRBJ2-1, with 8 bases lining up with TRBD2. The J segment lost 7 bases and the V segment lost 6 bases, leaving 11 bases of the junction unmatched. There are 15 residues in the CDR3. Per germline, CDR1 MNHNY and CDR2 SVGAGI (reference sequence). CDR3 nucleotide sequence: TGTGCCAGCAGCCGGGACCGGGGGGGTAGGAATGAGCAGTTCTTC. This codes for CASSRDRGGRNEQFF.

The V call is TRBV5-1, the J call TRBJ2-3, with 8 bases aligning to TRBD1. Germline CDR1 SGHRS, CDR2 YFSETQ. With V trimmed by 4 bases and J by 4 bases, 5 bases remained unmatched. The CDR3 spans 14 residues. The CDR3 DNA reads as TGCGCCAGCAGCCTTCAGGGGGCAGCAGATACGCAGTATTTT. Protein product: CASSLQGAADTQYF.

The chain couples TRBV2 to TRBJ1-1; 12 nucleotides align to TRBD1. J was trimmed by 4 bases and V by 6 bases; bases with no gene match: 6. Germline V CDR1 and CDR2: SNHLY, FYNNEI. The length of the CDR3 is 15 residues. The DNA for the CDR3 is TGTGCCAGCAGGAGGGGACAGGGGGCTGCCACTGAAGCTTTCTTT. The encoded protein is CASRRGQGAATEAFF.

This clone was recorded only once. J is TRBJ1-3 and V is TRBV30; 9 positions agree with TRBD1. Per the germline V gene, CDR1 is GTSNPN and CDR2 is SVGIG (reference sequence). This CDR3 comprises 15 residues. The junction had 6 bases not matched to a gene; V was cut back by 0 bases and J by 6 bases. Written as DNA, the CDR3 is TGTGCCTGGAGTGTCCAAGGACAGGGGATAAACACCATATATTTT. This gives the protein CAWSVQGQGINTIYF.

V and J are TRBV9 and TRBJ2-6, with D maybe TRBD1 (6 bases). CDR1 is SGDLS, CDR2 YYNGEE, per germline. CDR3 length: 16 amino acids. The ends were cut back, 3 bases at V and 1 base at J, with 11 bases in the middle. In DNA form, the CDR3 reads TGTGCCAGCAGCGCACTTACAGGGTCTGGGGCCAACGTCCTGACTTTC. Translation: CASSALTGSGANVLTF.

V usage is TRBV18 and J usage is TRBJ1-3; D uncertain. Germline V gives CDR1 KGHSH, CDR2 LQKENI. V dropped 6 bases and J dropped 4 bases, with 13 bases sitting between them. The CDR3 sequence is 14 residues long. CDR3 coding DNA: TGTGCCAGCTCCCCGGCGGTCACGGGAAACACCATATATTTT. Encoded protein: CASSPAVTGNTIYF.

V usage is TRBV19 and J usage is TRBJ1-2, with 7 bases lining up with TRBD1. Germline V gene sequence: CDR1 LNHDA, CDR2 SQIVND (reference sequence). CDR3 length equals 13 residues. V was clipped by 1 base and J by 8 bases; unmatched bases: 4. The DNA for the CDR3 is TGTGCCAGTAGTATAGGGACAGGATGGGGCTACACCTTC. Its translation: CASSIGTGWGYTF.

The V call is TRBV4-3, the J call TRBJ2-2; 8 bases agree with TRBD1. V lost 1 base and J lost 6; bases outside the gene matches: 7. The CDR3 runs 16 residues. Germline V gives CDR1 LGHNA, CDR2 YSLEER. The DNA of the CDR3 is TGCGCCAGCAGCCAAGGATCAGGGGGCTGGGCCGGGGAGCTGTTTTTT. Protein: CASSQGSGGWAGELFF.

The gene calls are TRBV5-6 and TRBJ1-5, with a possible D match to TRBD1 (5 bases). Trimming removed 5 bases at V and 3 bases at J, with 18 bases between. This CDR3 contains 16 residues. Germline CDR1 and CDR2: SGHDT and YYEEEE. The CDR3 DNA reads as TGTGCCAGCAGTGCCGGGGGAGGGGATCCCAATCAGCCCCAGCATTTT. Amino acid sequence: CASSAGGGDPNQPQHF. Together with reference TRBV5-6 and TRBJ1-5, the CDR3 gives the full variable domain: DAGVTQSPTHLIKTRGQQVTLRCSPKSGHDTVSWYQQALGQGPQFIFQYYEEEERQRGNFPDRFSGHQFPNYSSELNVNALLLGDSALYLCASSAGGGDPNQPQHFGDGTRLSIL.

The chain joins TRBV7-8 to TRBJ1-4; D remains ambiguous. The CDR3 has 15 amino acids. V shed 1 base and J shed 7 bases, with 13 bases lying between them. Looked up from germline, CDR1 is SGHVS and CDR2 is FQNEAQ. This CDR3 reads CASSLEGGYSEKLFF. DNA for the CDR3: TGTGCCAGCAGCTTAGAGGGAGGTTATAGTGAAAAACTGTTTTTT.

The genes are TRBV9 and TRBJ1-2; TRBD1 is a possible D gene (6 bases). The CDR3 extends over 14 amino acids. Trimming took 0 bases from V and 8 from J, leaving 14 bases between them. Germline V gene sequence: CDR1 SGDLS, CDR2 YYNGEE. CDR3 in DNA: TGTGCCAGCAGCGTAGATCGCAGGGGAAGCGGCTACACCTTC. Its translation: CASSVDRRGSGYTF. Based on the CDR3 plus reference TRBV9 and TRBJ1-2, the full variable domain is DSGVTQTPKHLITATGQRVTLRCSPRSGDLSVYWYQQSLDQGLQFLIQYYNGEERAKGNILERFSAQQFPDLHSELNLSSLELGDSALYFCASSVDRRGSGYTFGSGTRLTVV.

The rearrangement joins TRBV5-6 to TRBJ2-7, with D possibly being TRBD1 (6 bases). The V and J ends lost 0 bases and 6 bases respectively, with 13 bases between them. The CDR3 runs to 14 residues. In germline, CDR1 is SGHDT, CDR2 YYEEEE. CDR3 sequence: CASSLVRGTVEQYF. The CDR3 DNA reads as TGTGCCAGCAGCTTGGTTAGGGGGACGGTCGAGCAGTACTTC.

The sample holds a few counts of this clone. CDR3 in DNA: TGCGCCAGCAGCTCACCGGGACACCGGAACACTGAAGCTTTCTTT. Translation: CASSSPGHRNTEAFF. V usage is TRBV4-1 and J usage is TRBJ1-1; perhaps TRBD1 as D (6 bases). Trimming removed 5 bases from V and 1 base from J, with 14 bases in between. The germline gives CDR1 MGHRA, CDR2 YSYEKL. The CDR3 is 15 amino acids.

The chain has TRBV27 and TRBJ2-3, with D possibly TRBD2 on 6 matching bases. The CDR3 has 16 amino acids. CDR1 and CDR2 from the germline V gene are MNHEY and SMNVEV (reference sequence). Between the trimmed V and J ends, which lost 4 bases and 1 base, there was a span of 15 bases. CDR3 region: CASSYTEGRGTDTQYF. DNA of the CDR3: TGTGCCAGCAGTTATACGGAGGGCCGTGGCACAGATACGCAGTATTTT.

The chain uses TRBV2 and TRBJ1-2; no firm D call. This CDR3 is built from 14 residues. Germline V gives CDR1 SNHLY, CDR2 FYNNEI. Trimming stripped 2 bases from V and 8 bases from J, with 15 bases between. Here the CDR3 reads CASSETPGWEGYTF. The DNA of the CDR3 is TGTGCCAGCAGTGAAACCCCGGGCTGGGAGGGCTACACCTTC.

The V and J genes are TRBV7-2 and TRBJ2-7; 10 bases map to TRBD2. The CDR3 runs 15 residues. The V gene end was trimmed by 5 bases and the J gene end by 4 bases; junction bases not matched to a gene: 8. CDR1 is SGHTA, CDR2 FQGNSA, per germline. The CDR3 is CASSNQGLALYEQYF. CDR3 DNA sequence: TGTGCCAGCAGCAATCAGGGACTAGCGCTGTACGAGCAGTACTTC.

The V and J genes are TRBV15 and TRBJ2-5; TRBD2 matches 10 bases. V lost 1 base, J lost 2 bases, and 4 bases stayed unmatched. The germline V gene encodes CDR1 LNHNV and CDR2 YYDKDF (reference sequence). This CDR3 contains 16 residues. The CDR3 here is CATSRASGGEQETQYF. DNA for the CDR3: TGTGCCACCAGCAGAGCCAGCGGGGGGGAACAAGAGACCCAGTACTTC.